This T cell receptor (beta chain) derives from a study of response to subunit inactivated influenza vaccine. There are many counts of this clonotype. Its antigen remains unknown. The ends were cut back, 0 bases at V and 5 bases at J, with 14 bases in the middle. Per the germline V gene, CDR1 is DFQATT and CDR2 is SNEGSKA (reference sequence). The CDR3 is 15 amino acids. The study, taken as a whole, reports: It was suggested by the authors that few new T cells are recruited by each seasonal influenza vaccination.

One entry per CDR3 protein results from TCRdb running MiXCR on the RT-PCR reads. Altogether 500,000 to 600,000 distinct CDR3 sequences are present, 7.6% being singletons, with the ten largest covering 10% to 15%. This sequence was found in a man aged 50-75 years who received an inactivated influenza vaccine. The chain joins TRBV20-1 to TRBJ2-1; D perhaps matches TRBD2 (6 bases). Sample: PBMCs from blood, taken 23 months after vaccination. The CDR3 DNA reads TGCAGTGCTAGAGATGGACGGGGGTCCAACAATGAGCAGTTCTTC. This codes for CSARDGRGSNNEQFF.